These 25 T cell receptor beta chains originate from one sample sequenced in a study of breast tumors, draining lymph nodes, adjacent tissues. Breast cancer patients provided tissue from their axillary draining lymph nodes. Each CDR3 protein is one row after TCRdb ran MiXCR on the multiplex PCR reads. Altogether around 140,000 distinct CDR3 sequences are present, approximately 20% being singletons, with the ten largest covering 2.5% to 3%. Sequencing was performed on axillary lymph node tissue. The source of these receptors is a female donor with breast cancer. Some clones in this sample may be carry-over from other donors' samples.

This clonotype was picked up a small number of times. This sequence joins TRBV19 and TRBJ2-5, with 7 bases fitting TRBD2. V trimming: 3 bases; J trimming: 1 base; junction bases outside the gene matches: 5. The V gene's germline CDR1 is LNHDA and CDR2 SQIVND (reference sequence). This CDR3 has 15 residues. DNA of the CDR3: TGTGCCAGTAGTATGGGTCTAGCGGTCCAAGAGACCCAGTACTTC. Its protein product is CASSMGLAVQETQYF.

This clonotype was observed at least ten times. This chain uses TRBV7-3 with TRBJ2-3; 8 bases are a match to TRBD2. Unmatched junction bases numbered 14, after V lost 2 bases and J lost 7 bases. The CDR3 loop spans 17 amino acids. Germline V gene data show CDR1 as SGHTA and CDR2 as FQGTGA. The CDR3 nucleotides read TGTGCCAGCAGCTTAGAAAGAGGGGGGACTAGGAGAAATACGCAGTATTTT. Translation gives CASSLERGGTRRNTQYF.

This clonotype was recorded many times. V is TRBV11-2 and J is TRBJ2-1; D is undetermined. V was cut by 0 bases and J by 7 bases, with 7 bases left in between. Germline CDR1 reads SGHAT; CDR2 reads FQNNGV. The CDR3 runs 13 residues. The CDR3: CASSLEYGNEQFF. The CDR3 nucleotides read TGTGCCAGCAGCTTAGAATATGGGAATGAGCAGTTCTTC.

This clonotype was observed at least ten times. The chain has TRBV19 and TRBJ2-2, with D possibly being TRBD1 (5 bases). This CDR3 is 14 amino acids long. The ends were cut back, 6 bases at V and 7 bases at J, with 15 bases in the middle. Germline loops: CDR1 LNHDA, CDR2 SQIVND (reference sequence). The CDR3 coding sequence is TGTGCCAGTAGCAATTCACAGGTGGTCGGGGAGCTGTTTTTT. It encodes CASSNSQVVGELFF.

The sample holds many counts of this clonotype. This sequence joins TRBV4-1 and TRBJ2-7; 10 nucleotides line up with TRBD2. Trimming at V came to 4 bases and at J to 6 bases, leaving 12 bases not matched to a gene. The germline gives CDR1 MGHRA, CDR2 YSYEKL. This CDR3 has 16 amino acids. CDR3 in DNA: TGCGCCAGCAGCCCAAGTTCGAGTCTAGCGGGAGTCGAGCAGTACTTC. Translation gives CASSPSSSLAGVEQYF.

The genes are TRBV28 and TRBJ2-1; D perhaps matches TRBD2 (5 bases). Trimming cost V 10 bases and J 0 bases, with 13 bases left between them. The CDR3 spans 14 residues. Germline V CDR1 and CDR2: MDHEN, SYDVKM. The chain's CDR3 is CATTPGSSYNEQFF. CDR3 DNA sequence: TGTGCCACCACCCCGGGGAGCTCCTACAATGAGCAGTTCTTC.

This clonotype has a handful of counts. The rearrangement links TRBV19 to TRBJ2-2; the match to TRBD2 covers 7 bases. In germline, CDR1 is LNHDA, CDR2 SQIVND (reference sequence). V gave up 6 bases and J gave up 4 bases; unmatched junction bases: 8. The length of the CDR3 is 15 residues. The CDR3 loop is CASSRRAGVTGELFF. CDR3 DNA: TGTGCCAGTAGCCGGCGGGCGGGAGTCACCGGGGAGCTGTTTTTT.

By share, this clonotype counts as medium-sized (0.01 to 0.1%). The chain combines TRBV29-1 with TRBJ2-1; 10 nucleotides align to TRBD2. Germline V gene data show CDR1 as SQVTM and CDR2 as ANQGSEA. With 4 bases clipped from V and 3 bases from J, the junction kept 9 bases outside the gene matches. The CDR3 runs to 16 residues. The CDR3: CSVGGTSGNVYNEQFF. The DNA of the CDR3 is TGCAGCGTTGGAGGAACTAGCGGGAATGTCTACAATGAGCAGTTCTTC.

This clonotype was found many times. This chain connects TRBV5-4 to TRBJ2-1, with a possible D match to TRBD2 (6 bases). This CDR3 spans 15 amino acids. Per germline, CDR1 SGHNT and CDR2 YYREEE (reference sequence). Deletions cut 2 bases from V and 3 bases from J, with 12 bases between. CDR3 nucleotides: TGTGCCAGCAGCTTTGGGGCGGGAAACTACAATGAGCAGTTCTTC. Translation gives CASSFGAGNYNEQFF. The variable domain in full, with the rest retrieved from reference TRBV5-4 and TRBJ2-1, is ETGVTQSPTHLIKTRGQQVTLRCSSQSGHNTVSWYQQALGQGPQFIFQYYREEENGRGNFPPRFSGLQFPNYSSELNVNALELDDSALYLCASSFGAGNYNEQFFGPGTRLTVL.

This clonotype was picked up many times. This chain links TRBV6-1 with TRBJ1-6, with 7 bases identical to TRBD1. Germline CDR1 is MNHNS and CDR2 is SASEGT. Trimming took 0 bases from V and 5 from J; bases not matched to a gene: 10. The CDR3 spans 18 residues. The CDR3 protein is CASSEAGFWGQNNSPLHF. In nucleotides, the CDR3 is TGTGCCAGCAGTGAAGCGGGCTTCTGGGGACAGAATAATTCACCCCTCCACTTT.

This clonotype was seen many times. V and J are TRBV4-1 and TRBJ2-1; perhaps TRBD2 as D (6 bases). The germline gives CDR1 MGHRA, CDR2 YSYEKL. Trimming cost V 3 bases and J 1 base, with 13 bases left between them. The CDR3 consists of 16 residues. The CDR3 loop reads CASSQTLARSYNEQFF. The CDR3 DNA is TGCGCCAGCAGCCAGACTCTAGCGAGGTCCTACAATGAGCAGTTCTTC.

This clonotype was seen at least ten times. The chain employs TRBV9 and TRBJ1-6, with D unresolved. Germline CDR1 reads SGDLS; CDR2 reads YYNGEE. The CDR3 loop spans 13 amino acids. Trimming stripped 0 bases from V and 7 bases from J, with 5 bases between. The CDR3: CASSVVGNSPLHF. CDR3 nucleotide sequence: TGTGCCAGCAGCGTAGTCGGCAATTCACCCCTCCACTTT.

This clonotype was seen repeatedly, ten times or more. The chain carries TRBV4-3 and TRBJ2-1; D is perhaps TRBD2 (5 bases). Germline CDR1 reads LGHNA; CDR2 reads YSLEER. V lost 2 bases to trimming and J lost 0 bases, with 11 bases between them. This CDR3 comprises 16 residues. CDR3 sequence: CASSQTDGSSYNEQFF. The CDR3 DNA reads as TGCGCCAGCAGCCAAACCGATGGGAGCTCCTACAATGAGCAGTTCTTC.

Comment on this clonotype: A much larger clone differs from this one at a single base, so this may be a read error. This sequence joins TRBV9 and TRBJ1-3; 8 nucleotides line up with TRBD1. Trimming removed 6 bases from V and 8 bases from J; junction bases left unmatched: 10. The CDR3 length is 14 residues. Germline V gene lookup returns CDR1 SGDLS and CDR2 YYNGEE. CDR3 protein: CASNRQGLVDTIYF. DNA for the CDR3: TGTGCCAGCAACCGACAGGGGCTAGTGGACACCATATATTTT.

This clonotype showed up many times. The V gene is TRBV15, the J gene TRBJ2-3; 10 nucleotides line up with TRBD1. With V trimmed by 5 bases and J by 4 bases, 6 bases remained unmatched. Germline CDR1 and CDR2: LNHNV and YYDKDF (reference sequence). CDR3 size: 15 residues. The CDR3 loop reads CATSRDRGWSDTQYF. The CDR3 nucleotides read TGTGCCACCAGCCGGGACAGGGGTTGGTCAGATACGCAGTATTTT.

This clonotype was counted at least ten times. The V gene is TRBV7-2, the J gene TRBJ1-2, with D perhaps matching TRBD1 (5 bases). V lost 3 bases and J lost 0, with 5 bases in between. CDR1 and CDR2 from the germline V gene are SGHTA and FQGNSA. The CDR3 loop spans 13 amino acids. The CDR3 DNA is TGTGCCAGCAGCTTCAGGGCTAACTATGGCTACACCTTC. Translating gives CASSFRANYGYTF.

Worth noting for this clonotype: The junction does not match germline at one end; this may be a read error. The chain links TRBV20-1 to TRBJ2-5; TRBD1 is a possible D gene (6 bases). The CDR3 consists of 13 residues. Germline V gives CDR1 DFQATT, CDR2 SNEGSKA (reference sequence). The CDR3 nucleotides are TGCAGTGCTAGAGACACAGGGCAAGAGGCCCAGTACTTC. Protein product: CSARDTGQEAQYF.

This clonotype was seen at least ten times. V usage is TRBV5-4 and J usage is TRBJ1-2; D remains unclear. Trimming stripped 4 bases from V and 8 bases from J, with 15 bases between. Germline-derived CDR1 and CDR2 are SGHNT and YYREEE (reference sequence). CDR3 length: 13 amino acids. The chain's CDR3 is CASSPGEATGYTF. CDR3 DNA: TGTGCCAGCAGCCCTGGAGAGGCAACCGGCTACACCTTC.

In this sample, this clonotype turned up many times. V is TRBV10-2 and J is TRBJ2-7; a weak D match, TRBD2 (6 bases). From germline, CDR1 is WSHSY and CDR2 SAAADI. This CDR3 contains 12 residues. With 8 bases removed from V and 2 bases from J, the gap between germline ends came to 10 bases. Here the CDR3 reads CASGTLPYEQYF. Written as DNA, the CDR3 is TGCGCCAGCGGGACTTTACCCTACGAGCAGTACTTC.

The table lists this clonotype with many counts. V usage is TRBV6-2 or TRBV6-3 and J usage is TRBJ2-7; 7 nucleotides match TRBD2. The CDR3 is made up of 14 amino acids. V shed 6 bases, J shed 3 bases, and the junction held 8 bases outside the gene matches. Germline V CDR1 and CDR2: MNHEY, SVGEGT. CDR3 DNA sequence: TGTGCCAGCAGGACCGGGACTATAAGCTACGAGCAGTACTTC. Amino acid sequence: CASRTGTISYEQYF.

This clonotype was detected ten times or more. The chain carries TRBV20-1 and TRBJ1-6, with 7 positions matching TRBD1. The CDR3 consists of 18 residues. The V gene end was trimmed by 0 bases and the J gene end by 2 bases; junction bases not matched to a gene: 10. The V gene's germline CDR1 is DFQATT and CDR2 SNEGSKA (reference sequence). The CDR3 is CSARDTKTGLAYNSPLHF. The CDR3 nucleotides are TGCAGTGCTAGAGATACAAAGACAGGGTTGGCCTATAATTCACCCCTCCACTTT.

This clonotype is labeled as medium-sized. The chain combines TRBV7-3 with TRBJ2-1; D is possibly TRBD1 (7 bases). This CDR3 spans 14 amino acids. Trimming stripped 5 bases from V and 10 bases from J, with 18 bases between. Germline V gene sequence: CDR1 SGHTA, CDR2 FQGTGA. The CDR3 coding sequence is TGTGCCAGCAGCAAGGAGGGGGCAGGGAGCGAGCAGTTCTTC. Its protein is CASSKEGAGSEQFF.

This clonotype is judged medium-sized. The chain is built from TRBV4-1 and TRBJ2-1; 8 bases line up with TRBD2. CDR1 and CDR2 (germline): MGHRA, YSYEKL. The CDR3 contains 15 residues. With 3 bases clipped from V and 6 bases from J, the junction kept 7 bases outside the gene matches. CDR3 region: CASSQSGTRGNEQFF. Here the CDR3 DNA reads TGCGCCAGCAGCCAGTCCGGGACTAGGGGCAATGAGCAGTTCTTC.

At least ten counts were recorded for this clonotype. The rearrangement links TRBV5-6 to TRBJ2-3; tentatively, D is TRBD2 (6 bases). The germline CDR1 and CDR2 sequences are SGHDT and YYEEEE. The CDR3 loop spans 15 amino acids. The V gene lost 1 base and the J gene lost 5 bases, with 14 bases spanning the gap. CDR3 sequence reads: CASSLPVGGLDTQYF. The CDR3 coding sequence is TGTGCCAGCAGCTTGCCCGTCGGGGGATTAGATACGCAGTATTTT.

This clonotype appeared many times. This is likely a read error, given that the CDR3 carries no conserved phenylalanine or tryptophan at its end. The CDR3 sequence is CSAEDQGDQETQYL. The CDR3 DNA sequence: TGCAGTGCGGAAGATCAGGGGGATCAAGAGACCCAGTACCTC. The rearrangement joins TRBV20-1 to TRBJ2-5; 7 positions match TRBD1. Germline assignment: CDR1 DFQATT and CDR2 SNEGSKA (reference sequence). The CDR3 is 14 residues long. With V trimmed by 6 bases and J by 2 bases, 9 bases remained unmatched.